Below are 25 T cell receptor beta chains sequenced from a single sample in a study of T-cell memory formation after mild COVID-19. From the 5' RACE reads, TCRdb called clonotypes with MiXCR, one entry per CDR3 protein. The sample holds approximately 480,000 distinct CDR3 sequences, around a sixth seen once. Sequenced sample: PBMCs or a T cell subset sorted from them (not recorded which). These receptors came from an adult woman who had mild COVID-19 (a few samples of this study predate the infection). Cell type and time point are not known.

This clonotype was found a few times. The V and J genes are TRBV7-8 and TRBJ2-2; tentatively, D is TRBD1 or TRBD2 (7 bases each). V was clipped by 5 bases and J by 13 bases, with 14 bases between them. The CDR3 contains 12 residues. CDR1 is SGHVS, CDR2 FQNEAQ, per germline. The CDR3 here is CASSPGGGVLFF. CDR3 nucleotides: TGTGCCAGCAGCCCAGGGGGGGGAGTGCTGTTTTTT.

The V and J genes are TRBV7-9 and TRBJ2-1; TRBD1 aligns across 9 bases. V was clipped by 5 bases and J by 8 bases; unmatched bases: 13. CDR3 length: 16 residues. Germline V gene sequence: CDR1 SEHNR, CDR2 FQNEAQ (reference sequence). CDR3 in amino acids: CASSALWTGDFDEQFF. Written as DNA, the CDR3 is TGTGCCAGCAGCGCCTTATGGACAGGGGATTTCGATGAGCAGTTCTTC.

This clonotype was recorded many times. J is TRBJ1-2 and V is TRBV7-3, with a weak D call TRBD1 (6 bases). CDR1 and CDR2 (germline): SGHTA, FQGTGA. Trimming pared 2 bases from V and 5 bases from J, leaving 12 bases between. There are 14 residues in the CDR3. The chain's CDR3 is CASSLGGAGYGYTF. CDR3 DNA: TGTGCCAGCAGCTTAGGGGGCGCTGGGTATGGCTACACCTTC.

The rearrangement links TRBV19 to TRBJ2-7; D is ambiguous. V dropped 2 bases and J dropped 5 bases, with 13 bases sitting between them. The CDR3 length is 14 residues. CDR1 and CDR2 from the germline V gene are LNHDA and SQIVND (reference sequence). The CDR3 sequence is CASSISSTAHEQYF. The CDR3, as DNA: TGTGCCAGTAGTATATCCTCAACCGCCCACGAGCAGTACTTC. The full variable domain, rest sourced from reference TRBV19 and TRBJ2-7, is DGGITQSPKYLFRKEGQNVTLSCEQNLNHDAMYWYRQDPGQGLRLIYYSQIVNDFQKGDIAEGYSVSREKKESFPLTVTSAQKNPTAFYLCASSISSTAHEQYFGPGTRLTVT.

This clonotype appeared many times. J is TRBJ2-5 and V is TRBV7-2; TRBD2 aligns across 8 bases. The CDR3 sequence is 15 residues long. Germline CDR1 reads SGHTA; CDR2 reads FQGNSA. J was trimmed by 5 bases and V by 2 bases; bases with no gene match: 7. The CDR3 region has the DNA TGTGCCAGCAGCTTATTACTAGCGGCCGGGGAGACCCAGTACTTC. Amino acids: CASSLLLAAGETQYF.

There are a few counts of this clonotype. V and J are TRBV4-2 and TRBJ1-2, with TRBD1 as a possible D gene (5 bases). Germline V lookup: CDR1 LGHNA, CDR2 YNFKEQ. CDR3 length: 16 amino acids. Trimming left V 1 base short and J 2 bases short, with 14 bases between. For the CDR3, the DNA is TGTGCCAGCAGCCAAGGAGAGGGCAGGGACAACTATGGCTACACCTTC. Translation: CASSQGEGRDNYGYTF.

The CDR3 nucleotides read TGTGCCAGCAGCCAAGAGCGGGGGATGTACAATGAGCAGTTCTTC. Its protein is CASSQERGMYNEQFF. This sequence joins TRBV4-2 and TRBJ2-1; TRBD2 aligns across 7 bases. Germline V lookup: CDR1 LGHNA, CDR2 YNFKEQ. Germline trimming cut 0 bases from V and 4 bases from J; bases unmatched to any gene: 3. The CDR3 runs to 15 residues.

At least ten counts were recorded for this clonotype. This chain connects TRBV27 to TRBJ2-6, with D unclear. The V end was cut by 2 bases, the J end by 0 bases, with 8 bases between. The CDR3 consists of 16 residues. Germline loops: CDR1 MNHEY, CDR2 SMNVEV (reference sequence). The CDR3 loop reads CASSLRATSGANVLTF. CDR3 nucleotides: TGTGCCAGCAGTTTAAGGGCAACCTCTGGGGCCAACGTCCTGACTTTC.

This clonotype has a handful of counts. This chain connects TRBV20-1 to TRBJ2-7, with 11 bases that match TRBD2. V was clipped by 5 bases and J by 4 bases; unmatched bases: 7. The CDR3 totals 14 residues. Germline loops: CDR1 DFQATT, CDR2 SNEGSKA (reference sequence). CDR3: CSAHLAGGRYEQYF. The CDR3 DNA reads as TGCAGTGCTCATCTAGCGGGAGGAAGATACGAGCAGTACTTC.

V gene TRBV5-6 combines with J gene TRBJ1-5; D possibly corresponds to TRBD1 (6 bases). The germline V gene has CDR1 SGHDT and CDR2 YYEEEE. Trimming shortened V by 0 bases and J by 2 bases, and 12 bases separated the two germline ends. The CDR3 is 16 residues long. The CDR3 DNA reads TGTGCCAGCAGCTTGGAAGGGGAGGGGGGCAATCAGCCCCAGCATTTT. This encodes CASSLEGEGGNQPQHF.

This sequence joins TRBV20-1 and TRBJ2-7; no definite D call. Germline V lookup: CDR1 DFQATT, CDR2 SNEGSKA (reference sequence). There are 12 residues in the CDR3. V gave up 4 bases and J gave up 4 bases, with 11 bases separating them. The chain's CDR3 is CSANLGIYEQYF. The CDR3 DNA is TGCAGTGCTAATCTGGGGATTTACGAGCAGTACTTC.

V gene TRBV12-3 or TRBV12-4 combines with J gene TRBJ1-2; 7 bases map to TRBD1. Germline trimming cut 7 bases from V and 7 bases from J; bases unmatched to any gene: 15. This CDR3 is built from 15 residues. CDR3 coding DNA: TGTGCCAGCAATAACCCCCGGGACAGCGTTAGTGGCTACACCTTC. Protein product: CASNNPRDSVSGYTF.

This clonotype was picked up a small number of times. This chain connects TRBV12-3 or TRBV12-4 to TRBJ2-5, with TRBD2 identical over 10 bases. The junction had 3 bases not matched to a gene; V was cut back by 6 bases and J by 2 bases. This CDR3 spans 14 amino acids. The CDR3 bases are TGTGCCAGCAGGAAGCGGGGGGGTCAAGAGACCCAGTACTTC. Protein: CASRKRGGQETQYF.

The CDR3 here is CASSLSGSDGELFF. CDR3 coding DNA: TGTGCCAGCAGCTTAAGCGGGAGCGACGGGGAGCTGTTTTTT. The rearrangement joins TRBV7-8 to TRBJ2-2; 8 nucleotides agree with TRBD2. Trimming cost V 2 bases and J 7 bases; bases outside gene matches: 3. This CDR3 is 14 amino acids long. Looked up from germline, CDR1 is SGHVS and CDR2 is FQNEAQ. Looking up the rest from reference TRBV7-8 and TRBJ2-2 gives the full variable domain: GAGVSQSPRYKVAKRGQDVALRCDPISGHVSLFWYQQALGQGPEFLTYFQNEAQLDKSGLPSDRFFAERPEGSVSTLKIQRTQQEDSAVYLCASSLSGSDGELFFGEGSRLTVL.

This clonotype was counted only a few times. V usage is TRBV19 and J usage is TRBJ2-3; D not certain. Germline loops: CDR1 LNHDA, CDR2 SQIVND (reference sequence). CDR3 length: 12 amino acids. Trimming took off 5 bases at V and 2 bases at J, with 5 bases between the two ends. CDR3 in DNA: TGTGCCAGTAGTGCCTTCACAGATACGCAGTATTTT. Residues: CASSAFTDTQYF.

The table lists this clonotype with a few counts. The V and J genes are TRBV29-1 and TRBJ2-3; 10 bases agree with TRBD2. The germline CDR1 and CDR2 sequences are SQVTM and ANQGSEA. This CDR3 is built from 16 residues. Germline trimming cut 7 bases from V and 0 bases from J; bases unmatched to any gene: 10. CDR3 DNA: TGCAGCGGGAAAGGACTAGCGGACTCTAGCACAGATACGCAGTATTTT. It yields the protein CSGKGLADSSTDTQYF.

This sequence joins TRBV7-6 and TRBJ2-1; the match to TRBD1 covers 12 bases. Germline V gene lookup returns CDR1 SGHVS and CDR2 FNYEAQ. There are 18 residues in the CDR3. V shed 1 base, J shed 5 bases, and the junction held 9 bases outside the gene matches. This CDR3 reads CASSLGPGQGASHNEQFF. The CDR3 DNA is TGTGCCAGCAGCTTAGGGCCGGGACAGGGGGCATCTCACAATGAGCAGTTCTTC. The full variable domain, rest sourced from reference TRBV7-6 and TRBJ2-1, is GAGVSQSPRYKVTKRGQDVALRCDPISGHVSLYWYRQALGQGPEFLTYFNYEAQQDKSGLPNDRFSAERPEGSISTLTIQRTEQRDSAMYRCASSLGPGQGASHNEQFFGPGTRLTVL.

The table lists this clonotype with a few counts. The chain employs TRBV7-2 and TRBJ2-7; the D gene is possibly TRBD1 (5 bases). Trimming removed 5 bases from V and 5 bases from J, with 13 bases in between. The CDR3 sequence is 13 residues long. Germline CDR1 SGHTA, CDR2 FQGNSA. As DNA, the CDR3 is TGTGCCAGCAGCCCTCAGGGAATTGACGAGCAGTACTTC. It is translated as CASSPQGIDEQYF.

The rearrangement links TRBV4-1 to TRBJ2-1; D gene ambiguous. The CDR3 length is 15 residues. V lost 2 bases, J lost 5 bases, and 13 bases lay in between. Per germline, CDR1 MGHRA and CDR2 YSYEKL. CDR3 sequence: CASSQLTLGDNEQFF. DNA for the CDR3: TGCGCCAGCAGCCAACTGACCCTTGGGGACAATGAGCAGTTCTTC.

The chain recombines TRBV27 with TRBJ2-7; TRBD2 agrees at 8 bases. Trimming at V came to 4 bases and at J to 2 bases, leaving 4 bases not matched to a gene. The CDR3 runs 14 residues. Per the germline V gene, CDR1 is MNHEY and CDR2 is SMNVEV (reference sequence). The CDR3 nucleotides are TGTGCCAGCAGTTATAGCGGGACTACCTACGAGCAGTACTTC. Amino acids: CASSYSGTTYEQYF.

V and J are TRBV4-1 and TRBJ1-1; tentative D call: TRBD1 (5 bases). This CDR3 region has 15 residues. Germline V gene lookup returns CDR1 MGHRA and CDR2 YSYEKL. Deletions cut 2 bases from V and 2 bases from J, with 12 bases between. The CDR3 spells CASSQHLRDNTEAFF. In DNA, the CDR3 is TGCGCCAGCAGCCAACACCTCAGGGATAACACTGAAGCTTTCTTT.

This clonotype appeared a few times. The chain couples TRBV14 to TRBJ2-2, with 8 bases identical to TRBD1. Germline V gene data show CDR1 as SGHDN and CDR2 as FVKESK. The CDR3 length is 15 residues. V was pared by 3 bases and J by 4 bases, with 4 bases of the junction left unmatched. CDR3 in amino acids: CASSHGQGGTGELFF. CDR3 coding DNA: TGTGCCAGCAGCCACGGACAGGGAGGCACCGGGGAGCTGTTTTTT.

The gene calls are TRBV5-1 and TRBJ2-3, with D perhaps matching TRBD2 (6 bases). There are 16 residues in the CDR3. Deletions cut 4 bases from V and 0 bases from J, with 15 bases between. The V gene's germline CDR1 is SGHRS and CDR2 YFSETQ. The CDR3 sequence is CASSPGVRQSTDTQYF. The CDR3, as DNA: TGCGCCAGCAGCCCGGGGGTTCGGCAAAGCACAGATACGCAGTATTTT.

The genes are TRBV11-3 and TRBJ2-3; possible D gene TRBD1, 5 bases. With 5 bases removed from V and 3 bases from J, the gap between germline ends came to 15 bases. Germline V CDR1 and CDR2: SGHNT, YENEEA. This CDR3 has 15 residues. The CDR3 nucleotides are TGTGCCAGCAGCCCGCGGTTAGGGGCGACAGATACGCAGTATTTT. It encodes CASSPRLGATDTQYF.

In its sample, this clonotype was seen a few times. The rearrangement links TRBV4-3 to TRBJ2-5; TRBD2 is a possible D gene (6 bases). The CDR3 is 14 amino acids. CDR1 and CDR2 (germline): LGHNA, YSLEER. The V end lost 4 bases, the J end lost 2 bases, and 11 bases lay between the germline ends. In DNA form, the CDR3 reads TGCGCCAGCAGCCCTCAGGGACTTCAAGAGACCCAGTACTTC. Its protein product is CASSPQGLQETQYF.